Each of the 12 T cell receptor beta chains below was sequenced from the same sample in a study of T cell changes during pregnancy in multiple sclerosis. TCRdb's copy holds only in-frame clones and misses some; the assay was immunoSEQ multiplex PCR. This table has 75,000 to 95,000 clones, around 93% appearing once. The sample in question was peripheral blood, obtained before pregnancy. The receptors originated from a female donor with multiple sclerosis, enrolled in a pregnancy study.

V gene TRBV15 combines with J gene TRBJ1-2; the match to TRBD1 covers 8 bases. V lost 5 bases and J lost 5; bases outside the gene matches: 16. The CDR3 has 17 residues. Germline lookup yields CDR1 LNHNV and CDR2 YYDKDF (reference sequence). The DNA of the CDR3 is TGTGCCACCAGCCCACGGGACAGGACAACTATACCGTATGGCTACACCTTC. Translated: CATSPRDRTTIPYGYTF.

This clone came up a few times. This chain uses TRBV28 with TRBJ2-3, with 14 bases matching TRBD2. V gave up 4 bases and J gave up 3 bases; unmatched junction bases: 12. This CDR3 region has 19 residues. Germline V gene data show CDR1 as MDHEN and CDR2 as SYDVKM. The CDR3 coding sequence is TGTGCCAGCAGTTCTATGGCGGGGACTAGCGGGAGAAGGACAGATACGCAGTATTTT. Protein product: CASSSMAGTSGRRTDTQYF.

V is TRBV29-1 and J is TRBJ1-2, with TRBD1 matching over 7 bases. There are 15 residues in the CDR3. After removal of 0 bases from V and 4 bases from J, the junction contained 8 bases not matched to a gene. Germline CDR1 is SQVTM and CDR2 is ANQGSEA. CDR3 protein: CSVEDRDRSVYGYTF. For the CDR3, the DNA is TGCAGCGTTGAAGATCGGGACAGAAGCGTCTATGGCTACACCTTC.

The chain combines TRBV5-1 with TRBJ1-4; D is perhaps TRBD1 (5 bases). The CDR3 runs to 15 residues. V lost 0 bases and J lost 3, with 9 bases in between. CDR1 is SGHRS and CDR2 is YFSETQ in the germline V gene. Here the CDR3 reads CASSLARAPNEKLFF. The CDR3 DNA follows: TGCGCCAGCAGCTTGGCCAGGGCACCTAATGAAAAACTGTTTTTT.

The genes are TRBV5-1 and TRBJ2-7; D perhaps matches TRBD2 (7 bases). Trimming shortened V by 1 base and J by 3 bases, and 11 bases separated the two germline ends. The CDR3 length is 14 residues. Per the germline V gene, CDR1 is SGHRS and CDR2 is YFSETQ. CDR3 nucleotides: TGCGCCAGCAGCTTGTTAGGGGGGGACTACGAGCAGTACTTC. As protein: CASSLLGGDYEQYF.

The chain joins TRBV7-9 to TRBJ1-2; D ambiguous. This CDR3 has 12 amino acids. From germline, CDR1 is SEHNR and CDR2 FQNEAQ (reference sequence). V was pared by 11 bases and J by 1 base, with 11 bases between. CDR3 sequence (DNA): TGTGCCGGGGAAGGGAGTAACTATGGCTACACCTTC. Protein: CAGEGSNYGYTF.

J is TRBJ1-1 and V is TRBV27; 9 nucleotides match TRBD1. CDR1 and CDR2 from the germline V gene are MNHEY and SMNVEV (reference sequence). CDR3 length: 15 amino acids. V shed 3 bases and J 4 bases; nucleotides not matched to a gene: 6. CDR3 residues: CASSFIYRGRTEAFF. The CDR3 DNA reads TGTGCCAGCAGTTTTATCTACAGGGGGCGCACTGAAGCTTTCTTT.

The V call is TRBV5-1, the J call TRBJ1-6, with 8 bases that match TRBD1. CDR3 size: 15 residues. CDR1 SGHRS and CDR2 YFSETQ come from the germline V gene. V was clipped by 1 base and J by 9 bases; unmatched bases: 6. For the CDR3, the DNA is TGCGCCAGCAGCTTGTTTTCTACAGGGGGTTCACCCCTCCACTTT. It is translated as CASSLFSTGGSPLHF.

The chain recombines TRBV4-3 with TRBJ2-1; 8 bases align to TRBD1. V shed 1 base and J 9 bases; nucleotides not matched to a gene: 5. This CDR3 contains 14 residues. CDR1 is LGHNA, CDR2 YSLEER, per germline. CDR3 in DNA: TGCGCCAGCAGCCAAGGGACAGGGTTTGTTGAGCAGTTCTTC. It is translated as CASSQGTGFVEQFF.

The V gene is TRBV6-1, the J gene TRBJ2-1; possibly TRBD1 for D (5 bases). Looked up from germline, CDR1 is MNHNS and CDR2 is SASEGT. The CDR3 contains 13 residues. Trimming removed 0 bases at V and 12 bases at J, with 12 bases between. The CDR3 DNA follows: TGTGCCAGCAGTGAAGCCGAGCGTACAGGGCAGTTCTTC. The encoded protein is CASSEAERTGQFF.

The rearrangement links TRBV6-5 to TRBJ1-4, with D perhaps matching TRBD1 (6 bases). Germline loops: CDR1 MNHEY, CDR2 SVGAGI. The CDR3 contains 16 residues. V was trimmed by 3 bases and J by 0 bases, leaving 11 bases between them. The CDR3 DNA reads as TGTGCCAGCAGTTATTCGGGGGGCACAACTAATGAAAAACTGTTTTTT. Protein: CASSYSGGTTNEKLFF.

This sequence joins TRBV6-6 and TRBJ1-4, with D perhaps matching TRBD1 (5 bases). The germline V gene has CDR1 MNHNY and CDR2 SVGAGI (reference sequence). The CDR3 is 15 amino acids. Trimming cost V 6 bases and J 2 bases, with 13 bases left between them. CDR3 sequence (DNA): TGTGCCAGCAGCCTCCTCGGGGGGACTAATGAAAAACTGTTTTTT. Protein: CASSLLGGTNEKLFF.